A single sample gave rise to the 17 T cell receptor beta chains below, sequenced in a study of cytomegalovirus exposure and HLA in healthy donors. Vbeta (60) and Jbeta (13) primers were used in the PCR. The assay was immunoSEQ multiplex PCR, and TCRdb's table has in-frame clones only and misses some. This repertoire includes about 200,000 clones. The sequenced sample was PBMCs. These receptors were taken from a boy younger than 18 in good health and CMV-seronegative.

The CDR3: CASSQIEANQPQHF. The CDR3 DNA follows: TGCGCCAGCAGCCAAATAGAGGCGAATCAGCCCCAGCATTTT. The rearrangement uses TRBV4-1 and TRBJ1-5; the D is unclear. V lost 2 bases to trimming and J lost 4 bases, with 9 bases between them. The CDR3 runs to 14 residues. Germline-derived CDR1 and CDR2 are MGHRA and YSYEKL.

The chain recombines TRBV4-1 with TRBJ2-7, with a possible D match to TRBD1 (5 bases). The CDR3 consists of 13 residues. The germline gives CDR1 MGHRA, CDR2 YSYEKL. Trimming took 4 bases from V and 5 from J, leaving 12 bases between them. CDR3 region: CASSPSIGDEQYF. As DNA, the CDR3 is TGCGCCAGCAGCCCCAGCATAGGGGACGAGCAGTACTTC.

The chain carries TRBV11-1 and TRBJ2-5; TRBD2 aligns across 11 bases. The CDR3 is 15 residues long. V gave up 6 bases and J gave up 5 bases; unmatched junction bases: 8. CDR1 is SGHAT, CDR2 FQDESV, per germline (reference sequence). The CDR3 DNA reads as TGTGCCAGCAGTATGACTAGCGGGGTTTGGGAGACCCAGTACTTC. Translated, it gives CASSMTSGVWETQYF.

This chain connects TRBV19 to TRBJ1-2; weak D call: TRBD1 (6 bases). From germline, CDR1 is LNHDA and CDR2 SQIVND (reference sequence). The CDR3 totals 12 residues. The V end lost 10 bases, the J end lost 5 bases, and 14 bases lay between the germline ends. Here the CDR3 DNA reads TGTGCCACCCTAGAGGGGGGGTATGGCTACACCTTC. As protein: CATLEGGYGYTF.

The V and J genes are TRBV5-6 and TRBJ2-3; TRBD2 aligns across 14 bases. The CDR3 sequence is 17 residues long. After removal of 1 base from V and 4 bases from J, the junction contained 5 bases not matched to a gene. Per germline, CDR1 SGHDT and CDR2 YYEEEE. Written as DNA, the CDR3 is TGTGCCAGCAGCTTGACCGAGACTAGCGGGGGGGCAGATACGCAGTATTTT. This codes for CASSLTETSGGADTQYF.

The CDR3 sequence: CASSGGTGGENQPQHF. The CDR3 bases are TGTGCCAGCAGCGGAGGGACAGGGGGTGAAAATCAGCCCCAGCATTTT. The rearrangement links TRBV5-6 to TRBJ1-5, with 11 positions matching TRBD1. There are 16 residues in the CDR3. Germline lookup yields CDR1 SGHDT and CDR2 YYEEEE. Trimming removed 4 bases from V and 4 bases from J; junction bases left unmatched: 7.

This sequence joins TRBV30 and TRBJ2-7; no clear D gene. Germline V CDR1 and CDR2: GTSNPN, SVGIG (reference sequence). This CDR3 has 13 amino acids. Between the trimmed V and J ends, which lost 2 bases and 5 bases, there was a span of 13 bases. CDR3 in DNA: TGTGCCTGGAGTTTCTCGGAACTAAACGAGCAGTACTTC. It codes for CAWSFSELNEQYF.

This rearrangement joins TRBV5-1 to TRBJ1-1; no clear D. CDR1 is SGHRS and CDR2 is YFSETQ in the germline V gene. The CDR3 is 13 amino acids. The germline V and J ends were trimmed by 5 bases and 0 bases, with 8 bases remaining between them. In DNA form, the CDR3 reads TGCGCCAGCAGGATGGCCATGAACACTGAAGCTTTCTTT. This gives the protein CASRMAMNTEAFF.

V is TRBV19 and J is TRBJ2-2; D gene uncertain. The CDR3 spans 15 residues. Trimming left V 4 bases short and J 1 base short, with 10 bases between. Germline V CDR1 and CDR2: LNHDA, SQIVND (reference sequence). This CDR3 is CASSNGLMNTGELFF. CDR3 bases: TGTGCCAGTAGTAATGGGCTAATGAACACCGGGGAGCTGTTTTTT.

The rearrangement joins TRBV7-8 to TRBJ1-1; D call uncertain. The ends were cut back, 2 bases at V and 2 bases at J, with 15 bases in the middle. Germline V gives CDR1 SGHVS, CDR2 FQNEAQ. The CDR3 loop spans 16 amino acids. The CDR3 DNA reads TGTGCCAGCAGCTTAACCATTACAGAACGAAACACTGAAGCTTTCTTT. It specifies CASSLTITERNTEAFF.

The V and J genes are TRBV29-1 and TRBJ2-3; no clear D. Germline CDR1 and CDR2: SQVTM and ANQGSEA. The CDR3 is made up of 10 amino acids. Deletions cut 4 bases from V and 7 bases from J, with 6 bases between. DNA for the CDR3: TGCAGCGTTGTAGTCTATACGCAGTATTTT. Translating gives CSVVVYTQYF.

The rearrangement uses TRBV6-9 and TRBJ1-4; D unresolved. The ends were cut back, 4 bases at V and 7 bases at J, with 10 bases in the middle. From germline, CDR1 is MNHGY and CDR2 SVAAGI. CDR3 length equals 13 residues. As DNA, the CDR3 is TGTGCCAGCAGTTTCCGGGGTATTGAAAAACTGTTTTTT. Encoded protein: CASSFRGIEKLFF.

The chain is built from TRBV9 and TRBJ2-3, with 9 bases fitting TRBD2. V was pared by 4 bases and J by 2 bases, with 8 bases of the junction left unmatched. The CDR3 runs to 16 residues. Germline V gene data show CDR1 as SGDLS and CDR2 as YYNGEE. The CDR3 reads CASSSIAGELTDTQYF. The CDR3 DNA follows: TGTGCCAGCAGCTCAATAGCGGGGGAGCTCACAGATACGCAGTATTTT.

The chain joins TRBV10-3 to TRBJ2-2; 8 bases map to TRBD1. Germline CDR1 and CDR2: ENHRY and SYGVKD. The CDR3 loop spans 14 amino acids. The V gene end was trimmed by 6 bases and the J gene end by 5 bases; junction bases not matched to a gene: 5. Here the CDR3 reads CAIRGTGETGELFF. CDR3 nucleotides: TGTGCCATCAGGGGGACAGGAGAGACCGGGGAGCTGTTTTTT.

CDR3 protein: CASSVSGPSTDTQYF. DNA for the CDR3: TGTGCCAGCAGCGTTAGCGGACCTAGCACAGATACGCAGTATTTT. The chain carries TRBV9 and TRBJ2-3; TRBD2 is a possible D gene (6 bases). The CDR3 length is 15 residues. From germline, CDR1 is SGDLS and CDR2 YYNGEE. V lost 2 bases, J lost 0 bases, and 10 bases lay in between.

The rearrangement uses TRBV6-5 and TRBJ2-7, with 7 nucleotides matching TRBD1. The germline gives CDR1 MNHEY, CDR2 SVGAGI. This CDR3 comprises 14 residues. V gave up 5 bases and J gave up 2 bases; unmatched junction bases: 6. CDR3 bases: TGTGCCAGCAGTAAAGACAGGGCTACCTACGAGCAGTACTTC. Translation: CASSKDRATYEQYF.

The chain has TRBV5-1 and TRBJ1-4; no reliable D call. Trimming stripped 1 base from V and 0 bases from J, with 7 bases between. CDR3 length: 15 amino acids. Germline CDR1 is SGHRS and CDR2 is YFSETQ. CDR3 sequence (DNA): TGCGCCAGCAGCTTGAGCCCCGCAACTAATGAAAAACTGTTTTTT. Translated: CASSLSPATNEKLFF.